These 22 T cell receptor beta chains originate from one sample sequenced in a study of cytomegalovirus exposure and HLA in healthy donors. The PCR made use of 60 Vbeta and 13 Jbeta primers. Sequencing used immunoSEQ multiplex PCR; TCRdb keeps in-frame clones, though not all of them. The top ten hold 6.5% to 7.5% of the sample, which has 150,000 or so clones, around 82% seen once. The sequencing sample was made of PBMCs. Receptor source: a woman between 50 and 59 years old in good health and CMV-seropositive.

The J gene is TRBJ1-3, the V gene TRBV5-1; a possible D gene is TRBD1 (6 bases). This CDR3 is built from 17 residues. V lost 1 base to trimming and J lost 0 bases, with 14 bases between them. Looked up from germline, CDR1 is SGHRS and CDR2 is YFSETQ. CDR3 region: CASSLLGDRNSGNTIYF. The CDR3 coding sequence is TGCGCCAGCAGCTTGCTTGGAGACAGGAACTCTGGAAACACCATATATTTT. The full variable domain, its missing parts supplied by reference TRBV5-1 and TRBJ1-3, is KAGVTQTPRYLIKTRGQQVTLSCSPISGHRSVSWYQQTPGQGLQFLFEYFSETQRNKGNFPGRFSGRQFSNSRSEMNVSTLELGDSALYLCASSLLGDRNSGNTIYFGEGSWLTVV.

The table lists this clone with a few counts. The V call is TRBV15, the J call TRBJ1-2; 8 bases agree with TRBD1. This CDR3 region has 14 residues. Unmatched junction bases numbered 6, after V lost 1 base and J lost 8 bases. The germline gives CDR1 LNHNV, CDR2 YYDKDF (reference sequence). CDR3 amino acids: CATSRAGQAGGYTF. CDR3 in DNA: TGTGCCACCAGCAGAGCGGGACAGGCTGGCGGCTACACCTTC.

The chain carries TRBV7-3 and TRBJ2-7; D may be TRBD1 (5 bases). The V gene's germline CDR1 is SGHTA and CDR2 FQGTGA. CDR3 length: 13 residues. V was clipped by 5 bases and J by 5 bases, with 13 bases between them. Here the CDR3 DNA reads TGTGCCAGCAGCACGACAGTGATGCACGAGCAGTACTTC. Translated: CASSTTVMHEQYF.

This chain links TRBV5-4 with TRBJ2-2; possible D gene TRBD1, 6 bases. This CDR3 comprises 15 residues. V dropped 4 bases and J dropped 2 bases, with 12 bases sitting between them. Germline-derived CDR1 and CDR2 are SGHNT and YYREEE (reference sequence). CDR3 sequence (DNA): TGTGCCAGCAGCCTGGGACAAAGAAACACCGGGGAGCTGTTTTTT. Its translation: CASSLGQRNTGELFF. The full variable domain, its missing parts supplied by reference TRBV5-4 and TRBJ2-2, is ETGVTQSPTHLIKTRGQQVTLRCSSQSGHNTVSWYQQALGQGPQFIFQYYREEENGRGNFPPRFSGLQFPNYSSELNVNALELDDSALYLCASSLGQRNTGELFFGEGSRLTVL.

This clone has more than one count but fewer than ten. V gene TRBV4-3 combines with J gene TRBJ1-1; maybe TRBD1 (5 bases). The germline CDR1 and CDR2 sequences are LGHNA and YSLEER. Trimming stripped 4 bases from V and 4 bases from J, with 13 bases between. This CDR3 has 14 residues. CDR3 DNA sequence: TGCGCCAGCAGCCGGGGGGTTTTGGTCACTGAAGCTTTCTTT. This codes for CASSRGVLVTEAFF.

The rearrangement joins TRBV30 to TRBJ2-5; TRBD2 might be the D (5 bases). There are 12 residues in the CDR3. The germline gives CDR1 GTSNPN, CDR2 SVGIG (reference sequence). V was trimmed by 1 base and J by 3 bases, leaving 6 bases between them. The CDR3 loop is CAWSAGKETQYF. In DNA, the CDR3 is TGTGCCTGGAGTGCGGGGAAAGAGACCCAGTACTTC.

The J gene is TRBJ1-5, the V gene TRBV6-6; 7 bases align to TRBD1. V lost 0 bases, J lost 2 bases, and 4 bases stayed unmatched. Germline-derived CDR1 and CDR2 are MNHNY and SVGAGI (reference sequence). The CDR3 has 16 amino acids. Written as DNA, the CDR3 is TGTGCCAGCAGTTACTCCGACAGGGTCGGCAATCAGCCCCAGCATTTT. Its translation: CASSYSDRVGNQPQHF.

This rearrangement joins TRBV29-1 to TRBJ2-3; possibly TRBD1 for D (7 bases). Trimming shortened V by 4 bases and J by 2 bases, and 13 bases separated the two germline ends. This CDR3 comprises 14 residues. CDR1 is SQVTM, CDR2 ANQGSEA, per germline. The CDR3 DNA is TGCAGCGTTGGACAGGGAGGCTTCACAGATACGCAGTATTTT. Translating gives CSVGQGGFTDTQYF.

The genes are TRBV2 and TRBJ2-2; perhaps TRBD1 as D (6 bases). From germline, CDR1 is SNHLY and CDR2 FYNNEI. This CDR3 region has 14 residues. V lost 6 bases and J lost 2, with 10 bases in between. As DNA, the CDR3 is TGTGCCAGCAGGACGGACAGTAACACCGGGGAGCTGTTTTTT. This encodes CASRTDSNTGELFF.

V gene TRBV7-9 combines with J gene TRBJ1-1; 7 bases line up with TRBD1. With 5 bases clipped from V and 3 bases from J, the junction kept 15 bases outside the gene matches. The germline CDR1 and CDR2 sequences are SEHNR and FQNEAQ (reference sequence). There are 17 residues in the CDR3. Here the CDR3 reads CASSLRTRGKMYTEAFF. CDR3 sequence (DNA): TGTGCCAGCAGCCTACGTACCAGGGGGAAAATGTACACTGAAGCTTTCTTT.

The chain couples TRBV28 to TRBJ2-2; D is ambiguous. Germline values: CDR1 MDHEN, CDR2 SYDVKM. This CDR3 has 15 residues. Trimming stripped 2 bases from V and 1 base from J, with 8 bases between. DNA of the CDR3: TGTGCCAGCAGTTTAGGCAAAAAGAACACCGGGGAGCTGTTTTTT. Protein sequence: CASSLGKKNTGELFF.

The V and J genes are TRBV7-9 and TRBJ2-7; 9 bases match TRBD1. CDR1 is SEHNR and CDR2 is FQNEAQ in the germline V gene (reference sequence). Trimming at V came to 3 bases and at J to 7 bases, leaving 7 bases not matched to a gene. The length of the CDR3 is 14 residues. This CDR3 is CASSLGTGIFEQYF. CDR3 sequence (DNA): TGTGCCAGCAGCTTGGGGACAGGGATTTTTGAGCAGTACTTC.

The chain is built from TRBV4-3 and TRBJ1-3; the match to TRBD1 covers 9 bases. The germline CDR1 and CDR2 sequences are LGHNA and YSLEER. The CDR3 loop spans 15 amino acids. The V and J ends lost 0 bases and 4 bases, in that order; junction bases with no gene match: 1. Written as DNA, the CDR3 is TGCGCCAGCAGCCAAGAAACAGGGGGCGGAAACACCATATATTTT. Its protein is CASSQETGGGNTIYF.

The chain has TRBV19 and TRBJ2-7, with D perhaps TRBD2 (5 bases). Germline-derived CDR1 and CDR2 are LNHDA and SQIVND (reference sequence). The V and J ends lost 0 bases and 0 bases respectively, with 12 bases between them. The CDR3 runs to 16 residues. The CDR3 DNA reads TGTGCCAGTAGTATAGATGGCAGCGGTTACTCCTACGAGCAGTACTTC. Its translation: CASSIDGSGYSYEQYF.

The V gene is TRBV6-1, the J gene TRBJ1-1; D is perhaps TRBD1 (5 bases). Trimming took 0 bases from V and 11 from J, leaving 13 bases between them. The CDR3 is made up of 13 amino acids. Germline lookup yields CDR1 MNHNS and CDR2 SASEGT. CDR3: CASSEAHDSEAFF. CDR3 in DNA: TGTGCCAGCAGTGAAGCGCATGACAGTGAGGCTTTCTTT.

The V gene is TRBV27, the J gene TRBJ2-1, with D possibly TRBD1 on 6 matching bases. The V gene's germline CDR1 is MNHEY and CDR2 SMNVEV (reference sequence). Trimming removed 4 bases at V and 5 bases at J, with 9 bases between. The length of the CDR3 is 13 residues. The CDR3 is CASSWDTHNEQFF. As DNA, the CDR3 is TGTGCCAGCAGTTGGGACACCCACAATGAGCAGTTCTTC.

This clone was seen a few times. The rearrangement uses TRBV19 and TRBJ1-2, with D uncertain. Trimming left V 4 bases short and J 3 bases short, with 3 bases between. Germline V gene lookup returns CDR1 LNHDA and CDR2 SQIVND (reference sequence). The CDR3 runs to 11 residues. CDR3 loop: CASSTYYGYTF. The CDR3 region has the DNA TGTGCCAGTAGTACCTACTATGGCTACACCTTC. The entire variable domain, with the rest obtained from reference TRBV19 and TRBJ1-2, is as follows: DGGITQSPKYLFRKEGQNVTLSCEQNLNHDAMYWYRQDPGQGLRLIYYSQIVNDFQKGDIAEGYSVSREKKESFPLTVTSAQKNPTAFYLCASSTYYGYTFGSGTRLTVV.

This clone was picked up one time. This chain uses TRBV7-9 with TRBJ1-5; TRBD1 matches 8 bases. The CDR3 spans 14 residues. The junction had 3 bases not matched to a gene; V was cut back by 1 base and J by 7 bases. CDR1 is SEHNR, CDR2 FQNEAQ, per germline (reference sequence). The CDR3 loop is CASSLGQGYQPQHF. The DNA of the CDR3 is TGTGCCAGCAGCTTAGGACAGGGGTACCAGCCCCAGCATTTT.

The genes are TRBV28 and TRBJ1-2; D is possibly TRBD1 (6 bases). V dropped 10 bases and J dropped 6 bases, with 21 bases sitting between them. The CDR3 extends over 14 amino acids. Germline V gene data show CDR1 as MDHEN and CDR2 as SYDVKM. The CDR3 here is CATNPQGIEDGYTF. The CDR3 DNA is TGTGCCACCAACCCGCAGGGGATAGAGGATGGCTACACCTTC.

This clone was recorded once. The V gene is TRBV5-1, the J gene TRBJ1-1, with a weak D call TRBD1 (5 bases). Trimming cost V 3 bases and J 4 bases, with 7 bases left between them. Looked up from germline, CDR1 is SGHRS and CDR2 is YFSETQ. CDR3 size: 12 residues. DNA of the CDR3: TGCGCCAGCAGCTACGGGGGCACTGAAGCTTTCTTT. Its translation is CASSYGGTEAFF.

The rearrangement links TRBV19 to TRBJ1-5; D is ambiguous. The CDR3 length is 18 residues. Germline values: CDR1 LNHDA, CDR2 SQIVND (reference sequence). The ends were cut back, 0 bases at V and 0 bases at J, with 15 bases in the middle. CDR3 protein: CASSIDGPGSYSNQPQHF. As DNA, the CDR3 is TGTGCCAGTAGTATAGATGGGCCAGGATCGTATAGCAATCAGCCCCAGCATTTT.

The chain employs TRBV11-2 and TRBJ2-2, with 8 positions matching TRBD1. V shed 1 base and J 1 base; nucleotides not matched to a gene: 5. Per the germline V gene, CDR1 is SGHAT and CDR2 is FQNNGV. The CDR3 consists of 17 residues. DNA for the CDR3: TGTGCCAGCAGCTTAGGGTTGGGGACAGGGAACACCGGGGAGCTGTTTTTT. Translation gives CASSLGLGTGNTGELFF. The variable domain in full, with the rest retrieved from reference TRBV11-2 and TRBJ2-2, is EAGVAQSPRYKIIEKRQSVAFWCNPISGHATLYWYQQILGQGPKLLIQFQNNGVVDDSQLPKDRFSAERLKGVDSTLKIQPAKLEDSAVYLCASSLGLGTGNTGELFFGEGSRLTVL.